This T cell receptor beta chain came from a study of T cells after yellow fever vaccination. Study-level points and caveats: Boosting was followed by the reappearance of most primary-vaccination clones (just under 98% CD4, about 88% CD8).

A remark on this clonotype: The antigen remains unidentified.

TCRdb reanalysed the 5' RACE reads using MiXCR and keeps one entry per CDR3 protein. The sample has about 320,000 distinct CDR3 sequences; approximately 4.5% are singletons. The TCR was taken from a man younger than 35 who received the YFV17D yellow fever vaccine. Material: PBMCs, obtained 15 days after the yellow fever booster vaccination.

The CDR3 here is CASRAGRRTGELFF. CDR3 DNA: TGTGCCAGCAGAGCGGGACGAAGGACCGGGGAGCTGTTTTTT. The chain is built from TRBV12-3 or TRBV12-4 and TRBJ2-2; 7 nucleotides match TRBD2. The J segment lost 5 bases and the V segment lost 6 bases, leaving 6 bases of the junction unmatched. CDR3 length: 14 amino acids.